A selection of T cell receptor beta chains follows, all from one sample in a study of blood T cell repertoires in COVID-19. Some clones are missing from TCRdb's copy, which holds only in-frame ones; the method was immunoSEQ multiplex PCR. Of tens of thousands of clones listed, 88% are singletons. The sequencing sample was made of peripheral blood. Every receptor here comes from an elderly woman with active or convalescent COVID-19. Each CDR3 is given with its conserved first and last residue. The order of the fields is clone size, J gene, D gene, V gene, CDR3 DNA, CDR3 protein. A D gene is named only where the DNA matches it firmly. Where a row states a size, it is once, few, many or the class of an expanded clone; other rows omit it.

clone size: NA
J gene: TRBJ1-2
D gene: TRBD1
V gene: TRBV4-3
CDR3 DNA: TGCGCCAGCAGCCCTCAACCGGGACAGGGGATCTATGGCTACACCTTC
CDR3 protein: CASSPQPGQGIYGYTF

clone size: NA
J gene: TRBJ2-4
D gene: TRBD2
V gene: TRBV7-2
CDR3 DNA: TGTGCCAGCAGCTTAGCGGCGCGGGGGGGCTCTATAGCCAAAAACATTCAGTACTTC
CDR3 protein: CASSLAARGGSIAKNIQYF

clone size: NA
J gene: TRBJ1-1
D gene: NA
V gene: TRBV7-6
CDR3 DNA: TGTGCCAGCAGCTTAGCCTCTACCCGAACAGGGAGAGACACTGAAGCTTTCTTT
CDR3 protein: CASSLASTRTGRDTEAFF

clone size: NA
J gene: TRBJ2-3
D gene: TRBD1
V gene: TRBV28
CDR3 DNA: TGTGCCAGCAGTTTATGGACAGGGGGCGAGGCAGATACGCAGTATTTT
CDR3 protein: CASSLWTGGEADTQYF

clone size: NA
J gene: TRBJ1-5
D gene: TRBD1
V gene: TRBV18
CDR3 DNA: TGTGCCAGCTCGGACACAGGGGGTAGCAATCAGCCCCAGCATTTT
CDR3 protein: CASSDTGGSNQPQHF

clone size: NA
J gene: TRBJ2-3
D gene: NA
V gene: TRBV5-1
CDR3 DNA: TGCGCCAGCAGCTGGGGACTTTTCACAGATACGCAGTATTTT
CDR3 protein: CASSWGLFTDTQYF

clone size: NA
J gene: TRBJ1-6
D gene: TRBD1
V gene: TRBV9
CDR3 DNA: TGTGCCAGCAGCAGGCAACAGGGGTACTCACCCCTCCACTTT
CDR3 protein: CASSRQQGYSPLHF

clone size: NA
J gene: TRBJ1-3
D gene: NA
V gene: TRBV7-2
CDR3 DNA: TGTGCCAGCAGCTTAGCGCAGTCAGGGACTGGAAACACCATATATTTT
CDR3 protein: CASSLAQSGTGNTIYF

clone size: NA
J gene: TRBJ2-2
D gene: NA
V gene: TRBV12-3/TRBV12-4
CDR3 DNA: TGTGCCGGAGGACTAACTAACACCGGGGAGCTGTTTTTT
CDR3 protein: CAGGLTNTGELFF

clone size: NA
J gene: TRBJ2-5
D gene: TRBD2
V gene: TRBV7-9
CDR3 DNA: TGTGCCAGCAGCGCTAGCGGGAGTGAGACCCAGTACTTC
CDR3 protein: CASSASGSETQYF

clone size: NA
J gene: TRBJ2-7
D gene: NA
V gene: TRBV6-2/TRBV6-3
CDR3 DNA: TGTGCCAGCAGTTCGACAGCAACCTACGAGCAGTACTTC
CDR3 protein: CASSSTATYEQYF

clone size: NA
J gene: TRBJ1-1
D gene: NA
V gene: TRBV5-5
CDR3 DNA: TGTGCCAGCAGCTTGGCCGGGGGGCTGGAAGCTTTCTTT
CDR3 protein: CASSLAGGLEAFF

clone size: NA
J gene: TRBJ2-3
D gene: TRBD1
V gene: TRBV9
CDR3 DNA: TGTGCCAGCAGCGTCGACAGGGCTAGAGATACGCAGTATTTT
CDR3 protein: CASSVDRARDTQYF

clone size: once
J gene: TRBJ2-1
D gene: NA
V gene: TRBV7-9
CDR3 DNA: TGTGCCAGCACCCTCTCCGTCGGTGAGCAGTTCTTC
CDR3 protein: CASTLSVGEQFF

clone size: once
J gene: TRBJ2-3
D gene: NA
V gene: TRBV18
CDR3 DNA: TGTGCCAGCTCACCAGATTACAGGGAAGATACGCAGTATTTT
CDR3 protein: CASSPDYREDTQYF

clone size: NA
J gene: TRBJ2-3
D gene: NA
V gene: TRBV5-1
CDR3 DNA: TGCGCCAGCAGCTTGGGGTCGGGACTTTTAGGCACAGATACGCAGTATTTT
CDR3 protein: CASSLGSGLLGTDTQYF

clone size: NA
J gene: TRBJ2-3
D gene: TRBD1
V gene: TRBV15
CDR3 DNA: TGTGCCACCAGCAGGGGCACAGGGGGATGGGGGGAAGATACGCAGTATTTT
CDR3 protein: CATSRGTGGWGEDTQYF

clone size: few
J gene: TRBJ2-1
D gene: TRBD2
V gene: TRBV20-1
CDR3 DNA: TGCAGTGCTAGTGGAGCTAGCGGGAGGGGGGGTACCTACAATGAGCAGTTCTTC
CDR3 protein: CSASGASGRGGTYNEQFF

clone size: NA
J gene: TRBJ1-2
D gene: TRBD1
V gene: TRBV24-1
CDR3 DNA: TGTGCCACCAGTGATCCAGCAGGGGGTCGGGGCTATGGCTACACCTTC
CDR3 protein: CATSDPAGGRGYGYTF

clone size: NA
J gene: TRBJ1-1
D gene: NA
V gene: TRBV19
CDR3 DNA: TGTGCCAGTAGTATACCCGGCGGGACTGAAGCTTTCTTT
CDR3 protein: CASSIPGGTEAFF

clone size: NA
J gene: TRBJ2-1
D gene: TRBD1
V gene: TRBV24-1
CDR3 DNA: TGTGCCACCAGTGAAGGACAGGGTCTGATAGGGCAGTTCTTC
CDR3 protein: CATSEGQGLIGQFF

clone size: NA
J gene: TRBJ1-1
D gene: NA
V gene: TRBV6-5
CDR3 DNA: TGTGCCAGCAGTTACTCGTCCGTCAGATTGAACGCTGAAGCTTTCTTT
CDR3 protein: CASSYSSVRLNAEAFF

clone size: NA
J gene: TRBJ1-1
D gene: NA
V gene: TRBV9
CDR3 DNA: TGTGCCAGCAGCGTAGGCTGGGCGAACACTGAAGCTTTCTTT
CDR3 protein: CASSVGWANTEAFF

clone size: NA
J gene: TRBJ1-3
D gene: NA
V gene: TRBV15
CDR3 DNA: TGTGCCACCAGCAGAGATTGGCAGGGAAACACCATATATTTT
CDR3 protein: CATSRDWQGNTIYF

clone size: NA
J gene: TRBJ2-3
D gene: NA
V gene: TRBV5-4
CDR3 DNA: TGTGCCAGCAGTCACGGACAATACACAGATACGCAGTATTTT
CDR3 protein: CASSHGQYTDTQYF

clone size: NA
J gene: TRBJ1-1
D gene: TRBD1
V gene: TRBV11-3
CDR3 DNA: TGTGCCAGCAGCTCCGACAGGGGGCCTAACACTGAAGCTTTCTTT
CDR3 protein: CASSSDRGPNTEAFF

clone size: NA
J gene: TRBJ1-5
D gene: TRBD1
V gene: TRBV19
CDR3 DNA: TGTGCCAGTACCCGGGGACAGTTCAATCAGCCCCAGCATTTT
CDR3 protein: CASTRGQFNQPQHF

clone size: NA
J gene: TRBJ2-5
D gene: NA
V gene: TRBV7-8
CDR3 DNA: TGTGCCAGCAGCCCCCTAGCTCTAGAGACCCAGTACTTC
CDR3 protein: CASSPLALETQYF

clone size: NA
J gene: TRBJ1-2
D gene: NA
V gene: TRBV7-2
CDR3 DNA: TGTGCCAGCAGCCCCGTTATGGGGGGAGATAACTACACCTTC
CDR3 protein: CASSPVMGGDNYTF

clone size: NA
J gene: TRBJ2-5
D gene: TRBD1
V gene: TRBV5-1
CDR3 DNA: TGCGCCAGCAGCTTGGCCGGACAGGCCCAAGAGACCCAGTACTTC
CDR3 protein: CASSLAGQAQETQYF

clone size: few
J gene: TRBJ1-5
D gene: NA
V gene: TRBV3-1/TRBV3-2
CDR3 DNA: TGTGCCAGCAGCCAAGATCTCCTCCAGCCCCAGCATTTT
CDR3 protein: CASSQDLLQPQHF

clone size: few
J gene: TRBJ1-1
D gene: TRBD1
V gene: TRBV27
CDR3 DNA: TGTGCCAGCAGTAAGACAGGGAGAGTAACTGAAGCTTTCTTT
CDR3 protein: CASSKTGRVTEAFF

clone size: NA
J gene: TRBJ2-1
D gene: NA
V gene: TRBV6-1
CDR3 DNA: TGTGCCAGCAGTGAACAAGTCAGGGGATCGTACAATGAGCAGTTCTTC
CDR3 protein: CASSEQVRGSYNEQFF